The entry below gives a single T cell receptor (beta chain) sequence along with its context. Its antigen target is currently unknown. No base qualities exist here, and no much larger clone lies one base off it. Donors were healthy HIV-negative adults with no recently reported acute infections or vaccinations. Every donor was a Caucasian adult living in Nashville, Tennessee, USA. CD4+ T cells were enriched through magnetic negative selection, after which naive cells were positively selected on CD45RA and the remaining negative fraction served as the memory subset. Blood was obtained by leukapheresis, after which PBMCs were separated by Ficoll-Histopaque density gradient centrifugation and cryopreserved in liquid nitrogen vapor phase. Analytical flow cytometry was used to check the purity and quantity of every magnetically sorted T cell population. Genomic DNA was isolated from every sorted fraction and measured by UV absorbance on a Nanodrop 2000c.

As encoded in the germline V gene, CDR1 is LGHNA while CDR2 is YNFKEQ. V lost 1 base and J lost 0 bases, and the count of bases not matched to a germline gene is 11. The CDR3 runs 19 amino acids, cysteine and phenylalanine included. Only the CDR3 DNA is retained, 57 bases long and in frame from the first base. TCR CDR3 regions were amplified from genomic DNA by multiplex PCR using the deep immunoSEQ assay. For each cell subset, the extracted genomic DNA was distributed evenly across all wells of several immunoSEQ 96-well plates, and each plate served as one replicate. Each replicate PCR for sorted subsets received about 0.2 ug genomic DNA, equal to about 30,000 T cell genomes. Purified libraries were measured with a Qubit 3.0 fluorometer, size-checked on a Bioanalyzer 2100, and measured again with the KAPA Library Quantification kit. Each immunoSEQ 96-well plate was sequenced on its own single-read 150-cycle Illumina NextSeq 550 flow cell. Under the source paper's analysis protocol: Because the immunoSEQ output held only junctional sequences and lacked quality scores, the filtering could not match the filtering applied to full-length reads. Sequences were annotated with PyIR, a Python wrapper for IgBLAST v1.9, and V/J genes and CDR3 were assigned using IMGT germline references. Reads were removed for weak V/J assignments (E-value above 1e-6), missing CDR3, stop codons, out-of-frame junctions, or ambiguous translated residues. V3J clonotypes were defined as sequences sharing an identical inferred V gene, J gene, and CDR3 amino acid sequence. The percentage overlap between two repertoires was calculated by dividing the number of shared unique clonotypes by the size of the smaller repertoire. Repertoire richness was assessed with RTK rarefaction, the Chao1 estimator, and Recon v2.1 estimates of unobserved clonotypes. Generation probabilities for all TCRbeta clonotypes obtained by the gDNA method from a handful of donors were computed using OLGA. As stored in TCRdb, this immuneACCESS dataset retains in-frame rearrangements with V and J assigned. A fraction of the clones does not appear; measured against another copy, unresolved V genes explain less than half of the discrepancy, and the remainder lacks a known reason. The V and J calls and clone size come from that table; D and trimming were worked out from the DNA. The sample profile shows 2 million to 2.5 million clones; 85% to 95% of them were found once. The ten largest clones add up to 0.39% of the sample.

This specimen belongs to a study of shared clonotypes between healthy human individuals (dated by TCRdb to the early 2020s). Some background on the complete study: A couple of women and a few men aged 18 to 49 years were included in the cohort. For each donor, CD4 naive and CD4 memory were each run on three plates, CD8 naive on two plates, and CD8 memory on one plate. Blood TCR repertoires of 5 or 6 healthy adults were deeply sequenced to estimate repertoire size and the extent of clonotype sharing between individuals. Libraries were prepared and TCR repertoires were sequenced by different laboratories using diverse techniques, in order to increase sequencing depth and limit assay-specific biases. Between about 0.85 and 9.5 billion PBMCs per donor were obtained by leukapheresis. Points the paper makes about the study in general: Higher generation probabilities were observed for clonotypes shared by all four sorted-subset donors than for non-shared clonotypes. Naive subsets generally had larger estimated clonotype richness than memory subsets. The genetic and exposure-history diversity represented was limited by the small number of donors. Rarefaction of sorted-subset datasets indicated incomplete sequencing despite the large sequencing depth. When several donors were compared, the shared fraction of clonotypes was about 5% for naive CD4, roughly 3.3% for naive CD8, 2.3% for memory CD4, and about 0.36% for memory CD8. Sampling was limited to blood, and TCR repertoires in tissue likely differ from TCR repertoires in blood. Pairwise subsampling led to the expectation that sequencing depth would affect the degree of clonotype sharing among donors.

The source of this sequence is a man between 18 and 35 years old in good health. Some clones in this sample may be carry-over from other donors' samples. The sequenced sample consisted of naive CD4+ T cells from PBMCs. The cell subset or site label on this specimen signifies: CD45RA+ positively selected. This sequence uses TRBV4-2 and TRBJ2-1; 8 bases in the junction line up with TRBD2. The nucleotides read TGTGCCAGCAGCCAAGTCCAGCGGGAGCCCTTAAGCTCCTACAATGAGCAGTTCTTC. The encoded protein is CASSQVQREPLSSYNEQFF.